What follows describes a single T cell receptor beta chain. V lost 3 bases and J 0 bases, leaving 6 bases between the germline ends. Germline assignment: CDR1 MGHRA and CDR2 YSYEKL. The CDR3 runs to 14 residues. The sample is drawn from a study of T cell responses to AZD1222 COVID-19 vaccine. Assay: immunoSEQ multiplex PCR; the TCRdb copy retains only in-frame clones and omits some. The sample lists more than 110,000 clones, 93% occurring once. Sequencing was performed on peripheral blood, taken on day 0 of AZD1222 vaccination. The chain joins TRBV4-1 to TRBJ1-5; D gene uncertain. The TCR comes from an adult in good health. In nucleotides, the CDR3 is TGCGCCAGCAGCCAGTCACTTAGCAATCAGCCCCAGCATTTT. This gives the protein CASSQSLSNQPQHF.